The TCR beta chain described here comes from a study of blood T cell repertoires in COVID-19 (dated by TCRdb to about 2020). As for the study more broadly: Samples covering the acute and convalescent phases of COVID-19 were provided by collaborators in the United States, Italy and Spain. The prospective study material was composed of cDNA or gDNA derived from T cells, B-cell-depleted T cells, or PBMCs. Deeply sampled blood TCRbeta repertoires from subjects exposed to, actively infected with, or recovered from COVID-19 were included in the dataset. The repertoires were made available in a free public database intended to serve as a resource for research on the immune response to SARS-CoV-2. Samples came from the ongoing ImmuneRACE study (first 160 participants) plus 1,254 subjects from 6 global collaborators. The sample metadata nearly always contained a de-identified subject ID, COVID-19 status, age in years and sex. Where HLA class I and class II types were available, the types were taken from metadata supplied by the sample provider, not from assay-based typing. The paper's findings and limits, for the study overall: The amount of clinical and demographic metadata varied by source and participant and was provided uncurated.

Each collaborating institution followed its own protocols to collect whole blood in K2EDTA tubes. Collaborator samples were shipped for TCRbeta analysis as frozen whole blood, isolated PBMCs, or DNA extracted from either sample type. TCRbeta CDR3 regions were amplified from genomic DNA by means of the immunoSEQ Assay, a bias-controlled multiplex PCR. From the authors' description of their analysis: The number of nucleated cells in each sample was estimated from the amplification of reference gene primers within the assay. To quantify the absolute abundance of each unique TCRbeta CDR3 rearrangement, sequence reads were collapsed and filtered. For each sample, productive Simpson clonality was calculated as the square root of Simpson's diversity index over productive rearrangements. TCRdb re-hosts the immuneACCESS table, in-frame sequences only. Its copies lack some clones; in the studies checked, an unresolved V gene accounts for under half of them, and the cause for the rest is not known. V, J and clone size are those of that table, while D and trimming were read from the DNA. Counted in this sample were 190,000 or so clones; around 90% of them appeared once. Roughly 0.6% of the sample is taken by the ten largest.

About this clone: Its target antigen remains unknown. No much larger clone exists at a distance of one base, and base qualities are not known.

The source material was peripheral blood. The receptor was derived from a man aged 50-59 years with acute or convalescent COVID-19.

The DNA sequence follows: TGTGCCAGCAGCTTAGCGTACCAGGGCGCTGAAGCTTTCTTT. It encodes CASSLAYQGAEAFF. The sequence joins TRBV13 to TRBJ1-1, and the D gene may be TRBD1, 5 bases matching. V loses 1 base, J loses 6 bases, and the germline ends lie 12 bases apart. From the cysteine up to the phenylalanine, the CDR3 has a length of 14 residues. CDR3 DNA is the only sequence kept; it has 42 bases, read in frame from the first base. CDR1 and CDR2, looked up from the germline V gene (reference sequence), are PRHDT and FYEKMQ.